This T cell receptor (beta chain) was found in a study of post-analysis software for immune sequencing data. Study background: Multiple sclerosis in the patients followed relapsing-remitting, secondary progressive and progressive-relapsing courses.

Study findings and constraints: Roughly five TRBV segments were significantly more frequent in patients than in controls. TRBV5-6, TRBV5-1 and TRBV20-1 were among these segments. Compared with controls, patients showed significantly lower normalized Chao1 diversity.

Germline-derived CDR1 and CDR2 are MNHEY and SMNVEV (reference sequence). The CDR3 spans 15 residues. With regard to this clonotype: Its antigen is unknown. An end of the junction does not agree with germline; a read error may underlie this.

Unique molecular identifiers had been added to the TCR beta cDNA libraries. It was from roughly 1 to 10 million T cells that 500,000 or so cDNA molecules came. TCRdb reanalysed the PCR reads using MiXCR and keeps one entry per CDR3 protein. The repertoire holds about 800,000 distinct CDR3 sequences, 25% to 30% seen once, with around 0.6% in the top ten. This TCR derives from a girl aged 10 to 17 with multiple sclerosis. The gene calls are TRBV27 and TRBJ1-2; weak D call: TRBD1 (6 bases). The sample comprised blood. The CDR3 spells CASSIGGTINYSYTF. CDR3 in DNA: TGTGCCAGCTCTATAGGGGGAACGATTAACTATAGCTACACCTTC.